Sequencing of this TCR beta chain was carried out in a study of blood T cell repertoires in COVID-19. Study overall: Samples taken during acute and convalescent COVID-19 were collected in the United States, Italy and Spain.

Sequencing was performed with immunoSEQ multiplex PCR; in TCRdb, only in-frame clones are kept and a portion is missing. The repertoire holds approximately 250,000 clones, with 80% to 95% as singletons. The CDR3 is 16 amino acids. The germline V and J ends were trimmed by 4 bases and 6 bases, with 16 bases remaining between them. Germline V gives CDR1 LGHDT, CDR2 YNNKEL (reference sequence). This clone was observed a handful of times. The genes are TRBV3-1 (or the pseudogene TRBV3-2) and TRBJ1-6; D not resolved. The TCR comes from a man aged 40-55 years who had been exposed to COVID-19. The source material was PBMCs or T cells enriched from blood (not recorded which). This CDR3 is CASSPRHPESNSPLHF. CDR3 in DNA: TGTGCCAGCAGCCCCCGCCATCCGGAGAGTAATTCACCCCTCCACTTT.